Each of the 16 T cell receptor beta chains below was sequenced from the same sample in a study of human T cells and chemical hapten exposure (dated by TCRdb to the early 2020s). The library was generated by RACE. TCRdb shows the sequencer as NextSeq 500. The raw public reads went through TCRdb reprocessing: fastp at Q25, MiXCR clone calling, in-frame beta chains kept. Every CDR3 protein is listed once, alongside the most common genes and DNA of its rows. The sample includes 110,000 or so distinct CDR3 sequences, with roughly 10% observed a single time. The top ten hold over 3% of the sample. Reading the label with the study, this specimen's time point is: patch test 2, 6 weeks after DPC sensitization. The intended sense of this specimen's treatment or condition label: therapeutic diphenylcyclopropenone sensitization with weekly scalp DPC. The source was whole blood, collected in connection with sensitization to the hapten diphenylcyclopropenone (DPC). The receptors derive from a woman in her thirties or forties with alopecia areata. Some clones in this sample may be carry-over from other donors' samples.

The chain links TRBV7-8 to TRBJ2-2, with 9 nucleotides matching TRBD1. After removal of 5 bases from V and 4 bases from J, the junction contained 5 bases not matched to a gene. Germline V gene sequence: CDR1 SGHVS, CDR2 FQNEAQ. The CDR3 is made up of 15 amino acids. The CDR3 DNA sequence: TGTGCCAGCAGCCCGGGACAGGGCCTCACCGGGGAGCTGTTTTTT. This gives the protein CASSPGQGLTGELFF.

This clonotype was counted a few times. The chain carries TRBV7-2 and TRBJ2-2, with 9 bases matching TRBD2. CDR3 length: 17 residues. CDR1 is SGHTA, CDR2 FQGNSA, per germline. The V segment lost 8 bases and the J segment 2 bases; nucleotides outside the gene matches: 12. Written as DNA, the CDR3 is TGTGCCAGCTCCCCCGATGCGGGGGGGCTAAACACCGGGGAGCTGTTTTTT. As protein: CASSPDAGGLNTGELFF.

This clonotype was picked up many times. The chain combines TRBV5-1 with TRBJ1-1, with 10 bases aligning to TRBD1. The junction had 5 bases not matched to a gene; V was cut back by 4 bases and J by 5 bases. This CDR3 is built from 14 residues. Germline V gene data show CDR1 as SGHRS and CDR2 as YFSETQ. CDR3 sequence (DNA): TGCGCCAGCAGCCGAGGGACAGGGGAGACTGAAGCTTTCTTT. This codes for CASSRGTGETEAFF.

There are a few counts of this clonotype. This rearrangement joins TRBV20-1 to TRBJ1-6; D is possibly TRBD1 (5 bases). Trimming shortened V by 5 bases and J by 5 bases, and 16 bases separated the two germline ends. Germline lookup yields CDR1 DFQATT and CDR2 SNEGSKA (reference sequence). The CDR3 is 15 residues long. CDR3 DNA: TGCAGTGCTCGACAGAAAATCGGGGATAATTCACCCCTCCACTTT. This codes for CSARQKIGDNSPLHF.

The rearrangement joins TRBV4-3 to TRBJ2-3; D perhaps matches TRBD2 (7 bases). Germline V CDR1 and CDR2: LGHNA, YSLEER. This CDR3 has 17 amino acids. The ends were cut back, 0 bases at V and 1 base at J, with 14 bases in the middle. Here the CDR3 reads CASSQDWGGLRTDTQYF. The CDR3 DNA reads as TGCGCCAGCAGCCAAGATTGGGGGGGGCTCCGCACAGATACGCAGTATTTT.

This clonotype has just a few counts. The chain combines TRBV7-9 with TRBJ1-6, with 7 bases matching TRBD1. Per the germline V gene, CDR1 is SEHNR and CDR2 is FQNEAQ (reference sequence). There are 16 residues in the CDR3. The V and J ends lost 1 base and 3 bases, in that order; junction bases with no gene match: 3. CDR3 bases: TGTGCCAGCAGCTTAGTAGGGGGCCGCTATAATTCACCCCTCCACTTT. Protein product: CASSLVGGRYNSPLHF.

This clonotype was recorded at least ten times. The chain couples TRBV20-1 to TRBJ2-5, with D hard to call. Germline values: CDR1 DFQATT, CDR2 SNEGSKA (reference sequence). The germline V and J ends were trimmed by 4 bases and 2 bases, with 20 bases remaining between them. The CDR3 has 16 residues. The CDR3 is CSAITQPRQWQETQYF. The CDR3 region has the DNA TGCAGTGCTATAACTCAGCCGCGGCAGTGGCAAGAGACCCAGTACTTC.

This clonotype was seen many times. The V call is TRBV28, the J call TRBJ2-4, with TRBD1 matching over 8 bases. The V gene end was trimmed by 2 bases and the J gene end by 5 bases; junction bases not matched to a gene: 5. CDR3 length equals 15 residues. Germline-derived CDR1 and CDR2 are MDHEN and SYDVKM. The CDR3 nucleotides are TGTGCCAGCAGTTTACAGGGGGCATGGGAAAACATTCAGTACTTC. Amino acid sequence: CASSLQGAWENIQYF.

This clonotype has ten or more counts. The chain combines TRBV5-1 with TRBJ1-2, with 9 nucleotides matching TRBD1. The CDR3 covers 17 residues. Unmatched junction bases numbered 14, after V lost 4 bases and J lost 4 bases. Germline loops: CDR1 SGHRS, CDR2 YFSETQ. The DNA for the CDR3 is TGCGCCAGCAGCGGGGACAGGGAGGCAAATAGCCCCTATGGCTACACCTTC. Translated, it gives CASSGDREANSPYGYTF.

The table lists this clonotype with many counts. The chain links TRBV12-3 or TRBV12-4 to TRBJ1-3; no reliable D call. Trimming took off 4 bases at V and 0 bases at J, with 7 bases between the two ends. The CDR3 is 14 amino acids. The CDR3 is CASSSGYSGNTIYF. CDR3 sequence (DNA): TGTGCCAGCAGTTCTGGTTACTCTGGAAACACCATATATTTT.

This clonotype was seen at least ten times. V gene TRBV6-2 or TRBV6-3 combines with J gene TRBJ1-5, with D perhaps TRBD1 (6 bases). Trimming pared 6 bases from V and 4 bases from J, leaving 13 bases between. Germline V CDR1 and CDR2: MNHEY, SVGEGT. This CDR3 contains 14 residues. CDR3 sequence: CASRDAGVNQPQHF. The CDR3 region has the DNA TGTGCCAGCAGGGACGCAGGGGTTAATCAGCCCCAGCATTTT.

The CDR3 sequence: CASSPAGSGANVLTF. CDR3 in DNA: TGTGCCAGCTCACCAGCAGGGTCTGGGGCCAACGTCCTGACTTTC. The gene calls are TRBV18 and TRBJ2-6, with TRBD1 as a possible D gene (5 bases). V shed 2 bases and J shed 1 base, with 6 bases lying between them. CDR1 is KGHSH and CDR2 is LQKENI in the germline V gene. The CDR3 covers 15 residues.

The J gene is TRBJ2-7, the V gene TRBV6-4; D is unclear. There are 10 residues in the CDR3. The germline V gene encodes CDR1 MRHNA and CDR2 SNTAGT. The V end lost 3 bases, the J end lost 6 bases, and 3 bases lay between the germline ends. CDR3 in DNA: TGTGCCAGCAGTGAAATCGAGCAGTACTTC. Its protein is CASSEIEQYF.

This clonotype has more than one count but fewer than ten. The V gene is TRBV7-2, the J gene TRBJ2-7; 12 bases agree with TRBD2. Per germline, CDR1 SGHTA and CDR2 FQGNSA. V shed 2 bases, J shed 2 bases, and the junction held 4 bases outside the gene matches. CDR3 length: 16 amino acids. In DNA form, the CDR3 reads TGTGCCAGCAGCTTATCCCCTAGCGGGGGGGCCTACGAGCAGTACTTC. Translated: CASSLSPSGGAYEQYF.

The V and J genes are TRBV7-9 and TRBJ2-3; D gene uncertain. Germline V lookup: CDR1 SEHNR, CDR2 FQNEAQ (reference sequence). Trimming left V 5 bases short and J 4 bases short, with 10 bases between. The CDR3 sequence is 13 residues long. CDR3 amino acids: CASSPKGPDTQYF. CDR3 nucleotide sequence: TGTGCCAGCAGCCCGAAGGGCCCAGATACGCAGTATTTT.

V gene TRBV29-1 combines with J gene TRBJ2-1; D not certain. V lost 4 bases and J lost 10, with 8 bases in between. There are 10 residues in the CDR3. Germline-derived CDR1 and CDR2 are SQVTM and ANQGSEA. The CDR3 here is CSVGSWEQFF. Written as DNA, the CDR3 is TGCAGCGTTGGTAGTTGGGAGCAGTTCTTC.